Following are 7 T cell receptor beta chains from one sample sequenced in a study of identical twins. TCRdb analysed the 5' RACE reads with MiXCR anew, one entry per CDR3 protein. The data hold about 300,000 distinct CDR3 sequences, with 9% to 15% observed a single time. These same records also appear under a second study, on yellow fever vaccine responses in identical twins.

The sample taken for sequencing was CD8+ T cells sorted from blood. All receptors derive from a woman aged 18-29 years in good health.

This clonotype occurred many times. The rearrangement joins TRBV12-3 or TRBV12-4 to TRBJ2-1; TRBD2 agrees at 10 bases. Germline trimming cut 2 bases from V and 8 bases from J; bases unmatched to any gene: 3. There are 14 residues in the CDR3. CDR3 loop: CASSLTSGTDEQFF. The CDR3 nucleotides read TGTGCCAGCAGTTTAACTAGCGGGACAGATGAGCAGTTCTTC.

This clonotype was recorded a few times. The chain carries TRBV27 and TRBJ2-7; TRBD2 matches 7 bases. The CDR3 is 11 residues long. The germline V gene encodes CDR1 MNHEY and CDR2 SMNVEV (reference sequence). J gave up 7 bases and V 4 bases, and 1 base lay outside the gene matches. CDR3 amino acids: CASSSGLEQYF. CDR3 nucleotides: TGTGCCAGCAGTTCGGGACTAGAGCAGTACTTC.

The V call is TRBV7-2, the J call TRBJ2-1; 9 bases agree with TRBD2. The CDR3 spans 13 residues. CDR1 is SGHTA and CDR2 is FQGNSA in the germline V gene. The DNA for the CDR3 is TGTGCAACGGGGCGGGGGGGCAGGAATGAGCAGTTCTTC. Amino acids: CATGRGGRNEQFF.

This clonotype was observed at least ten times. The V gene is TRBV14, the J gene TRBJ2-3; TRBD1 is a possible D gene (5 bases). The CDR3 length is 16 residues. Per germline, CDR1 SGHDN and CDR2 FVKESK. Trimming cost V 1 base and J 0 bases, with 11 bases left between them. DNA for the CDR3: TGTGCCAGCAGCCAAGGACAGCACTTCAGCACAGATACGCAGTATTTT. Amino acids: CASSQGQHFSTDTQYF.

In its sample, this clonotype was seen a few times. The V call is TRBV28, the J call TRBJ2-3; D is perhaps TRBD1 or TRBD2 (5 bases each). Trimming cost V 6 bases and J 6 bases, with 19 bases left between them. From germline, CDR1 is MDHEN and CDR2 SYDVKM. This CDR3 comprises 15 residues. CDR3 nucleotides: TGTGCCAGCAGAGCCCGGGACCATCCTCATGATACGCAGTATTTT. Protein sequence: CASRARDHPHDTQYF.

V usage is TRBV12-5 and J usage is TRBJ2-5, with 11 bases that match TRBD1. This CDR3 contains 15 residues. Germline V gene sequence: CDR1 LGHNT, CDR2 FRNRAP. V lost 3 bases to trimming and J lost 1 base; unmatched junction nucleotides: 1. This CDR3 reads CASGFGQGAQETQYF. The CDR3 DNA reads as TGTGCTAGTGGTTTTGGACAGGGGGCCCAAGAGACCCAGTACTTC.

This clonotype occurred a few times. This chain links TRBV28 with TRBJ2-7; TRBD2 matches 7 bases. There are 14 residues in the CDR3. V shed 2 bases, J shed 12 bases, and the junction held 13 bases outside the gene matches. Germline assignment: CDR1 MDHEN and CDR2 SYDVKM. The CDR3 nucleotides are TGTGCCAGCAGTTTAGCGGGGGACTACCTCAGGAGGTACTTC. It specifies CASSLAGDYLRRYF.